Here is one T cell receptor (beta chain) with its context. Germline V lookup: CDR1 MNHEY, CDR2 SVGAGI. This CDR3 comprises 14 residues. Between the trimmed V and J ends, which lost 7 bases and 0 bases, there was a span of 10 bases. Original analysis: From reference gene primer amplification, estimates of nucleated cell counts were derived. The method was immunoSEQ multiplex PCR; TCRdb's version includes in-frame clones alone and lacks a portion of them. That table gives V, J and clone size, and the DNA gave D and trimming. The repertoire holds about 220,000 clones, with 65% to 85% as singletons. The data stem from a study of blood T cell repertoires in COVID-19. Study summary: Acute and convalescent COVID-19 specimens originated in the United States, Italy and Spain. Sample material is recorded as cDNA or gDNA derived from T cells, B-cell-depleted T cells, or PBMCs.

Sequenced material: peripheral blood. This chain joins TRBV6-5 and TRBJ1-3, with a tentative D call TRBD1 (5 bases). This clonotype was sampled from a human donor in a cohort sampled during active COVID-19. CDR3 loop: CASIRDFSGNTIYF. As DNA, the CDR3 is TGTGCCAGCATCAGGGACTTCTCTGGAAACACCATATATTTT.